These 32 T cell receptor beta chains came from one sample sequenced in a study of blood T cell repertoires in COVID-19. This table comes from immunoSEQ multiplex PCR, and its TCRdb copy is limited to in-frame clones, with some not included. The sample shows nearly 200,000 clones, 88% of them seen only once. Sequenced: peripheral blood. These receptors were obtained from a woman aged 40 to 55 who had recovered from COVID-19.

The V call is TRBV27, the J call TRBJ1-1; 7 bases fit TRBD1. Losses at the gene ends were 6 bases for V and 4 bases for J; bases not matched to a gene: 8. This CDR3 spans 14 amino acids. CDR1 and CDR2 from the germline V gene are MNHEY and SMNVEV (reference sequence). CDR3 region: CASRTGLGVTEAFF. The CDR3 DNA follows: TGTGCCAGCAGGACAGGGCTTGGGGTCACTGAAGCTTTCTTT.

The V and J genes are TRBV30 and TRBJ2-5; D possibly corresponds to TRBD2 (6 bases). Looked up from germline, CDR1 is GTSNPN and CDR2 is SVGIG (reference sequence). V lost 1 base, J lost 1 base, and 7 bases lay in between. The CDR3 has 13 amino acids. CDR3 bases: TGTGCCTGGAGTGGCGGGACCCAAGAGACCCAGTACTTC. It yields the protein CAWSGGTQETQYF. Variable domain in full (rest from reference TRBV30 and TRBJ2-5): SQTIHQWPATLVQPVGSPLSLECTVEGTSNPNLYWYRQAAGRGLQLLFYSVGIGQISSEVPQNLSASRPQDRQFILSSKKLLLSDSGFYLCAWSGGTQETQYFGPGTRLLVL.

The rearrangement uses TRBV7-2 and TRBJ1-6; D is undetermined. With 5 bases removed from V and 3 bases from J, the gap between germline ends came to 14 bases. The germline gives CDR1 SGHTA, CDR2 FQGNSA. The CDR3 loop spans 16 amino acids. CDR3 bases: TGTGCCAGCAGCCCAAACGGGGATGACTATAATTCACCCCTCCACTTT. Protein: CASSPNGDDYNSPLHF. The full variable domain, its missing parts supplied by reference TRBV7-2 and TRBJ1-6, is GAGVSQSPSNKVTEKGKDVELRCDPISGHTALYWYRQSLGQGLEFLIYFQGNSAPDKSGLPSDRFSAERTGGSVSTLTIQRTQQEDSAVYLCASSPNGDDYNSPLHFGNGTRLTVT.

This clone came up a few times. CDR3 sequence reads: CASSGTYGYTF. In nucleotides, the CDR3 is TGTGCCAGCAGTGGGACATATGGCTACACCTTC. The rearrangement joins TRBV7-9 to TRBJ1-2, with D tentatively TRBD1 (6 bases). Germline assignment: CDR1 SEHNR and CDR2 FQNEAQ (reference sequence). The V and J ends lost 6 bases and 5 bases respectively, with 7 bases between them. This CDR3 spans 11 amino acids. The full variable domain, its missing parts supplied by reference TRBV7-9 and TRBJ1-2, is DTGVSQNPRHKITKRGQNVTFRCDPISEHNRLYWYRQTLGQGPEFLTYFQNEAQLEKSRLLSDRFSAERPKGSFSTLEIQRTEQGDSAMYLCASSGTYGYTFGSGTRLTVV.

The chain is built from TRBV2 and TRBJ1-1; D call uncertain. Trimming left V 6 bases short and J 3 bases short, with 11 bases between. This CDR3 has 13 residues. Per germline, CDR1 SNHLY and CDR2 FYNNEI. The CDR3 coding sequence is TGTGCCAGCAGAACACCCGGGGACACTGAAGCTTTCTTT. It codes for CASRTPGDTEAFF.

The CDR3 DNA reads TGTGCCAGCAGGAGAGCGGGAGTGGGGTACGAGCAGTACTTC. This encodes CASRRAGVGYEQYF. The J gene is TRBJ2-7, the V gene TRBV27; 8 nucleotides line up with TRBD2. The V gene's germline CDR1 is MNHEY and CDR2 SMNVEV (reference sequence). V shed 6 bases, J shed 4 bases, and the junction held 8 bases outside the gene matches. The CDR3 length is 14 residues.

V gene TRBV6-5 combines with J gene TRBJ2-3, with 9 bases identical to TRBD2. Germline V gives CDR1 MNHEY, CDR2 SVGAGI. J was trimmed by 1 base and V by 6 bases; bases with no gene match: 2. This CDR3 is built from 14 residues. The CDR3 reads CASRRTSGTDTQYF. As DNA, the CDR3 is TGTGCCAGCAGAAGGACTAGCGGCACAGATACGCAGTATTTT.

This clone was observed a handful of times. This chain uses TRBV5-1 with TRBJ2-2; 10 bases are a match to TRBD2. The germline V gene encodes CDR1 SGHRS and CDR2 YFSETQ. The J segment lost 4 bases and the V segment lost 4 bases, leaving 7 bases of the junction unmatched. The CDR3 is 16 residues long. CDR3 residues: CASSALAGEITGELFF. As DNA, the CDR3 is TGCGCCAGCAGCGCCCTAGCGGGAGAAATCACCGGGGAGCTGTTTTTT.

The CDR3 region is CASSSIRGAGVSEQYF. The CDR3 DNA is TGTGCCAGCAGCTCCATAAGGGGAGCGGGAGTTTCGGAGCAGTACTTC. The chain carries TRBV11-2 and TRBJ2-7; TRBD2 aligns across 8 bases. The CDR3 totals 16 residues. Trimming took 4 bases from V and 7 from J; bases not matched to a gene: 15. CDR1 and CDR2 (germline): SGHAT, FQNNGV.

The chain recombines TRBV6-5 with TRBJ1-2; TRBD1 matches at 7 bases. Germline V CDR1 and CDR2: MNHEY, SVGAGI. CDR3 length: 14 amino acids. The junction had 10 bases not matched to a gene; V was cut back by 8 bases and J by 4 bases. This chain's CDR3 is CASAPTGTVYGYTF. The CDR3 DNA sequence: TGTGCCAGCGCACCAACCGGGACAGTCTATGGCTACACCTTC.

Here the CDR3 DNA reads TGTGCCAGCGGAACTAGCGGGAGGTTAAATGAGCAGTTCTTC. This codes for CASGTSGRLNEQFF. V gene TRBV28 combines with J gene TRBJ2-1, with 12 bases that match TRBD2. CDR1 MDHEN and CDR2 SYDVKM come from the germline V gene. CDR3 size: 14 residues. Losses at the gene ends were 8 bases for V and 7 bases for J; bases not matched to a gene: 6.

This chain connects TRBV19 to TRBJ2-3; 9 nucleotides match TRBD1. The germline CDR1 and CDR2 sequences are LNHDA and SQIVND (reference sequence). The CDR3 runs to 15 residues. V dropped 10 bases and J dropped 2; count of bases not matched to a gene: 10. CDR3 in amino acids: CATTDRGRPTDTQYF. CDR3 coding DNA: TGTGCCACCACCGACAGGGGGAGGCCCACAGATACGCAGTATTTT.

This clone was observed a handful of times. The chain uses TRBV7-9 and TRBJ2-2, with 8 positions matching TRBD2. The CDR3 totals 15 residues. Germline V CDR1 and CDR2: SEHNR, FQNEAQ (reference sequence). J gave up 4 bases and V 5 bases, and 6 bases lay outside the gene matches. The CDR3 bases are TGTGCCAGCAGCGCGGGGACTAGAAGCACCGGGGAGCTGTTTTTT. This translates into CASSAGTRSTGELFF.

The CDR3 DNA sequence: TGTGCCAGCAGCCCAACCGGGGAGCGGAACACTGAAGCTTTCTTT. Protein sequence: CASSPTGERNTEAFF. The chain couples TRBV3-1 (or the pseudogene TRBV3-2) to TRBJ1-1; D gene uncertain. This CDR3 region has 15 residues. Germline V lookup: CDR1 LGHDT, CDR2 YNNKEL (reference sequence). Trimming removed 4 bases at V and 1 base at J, with 13 bases between.

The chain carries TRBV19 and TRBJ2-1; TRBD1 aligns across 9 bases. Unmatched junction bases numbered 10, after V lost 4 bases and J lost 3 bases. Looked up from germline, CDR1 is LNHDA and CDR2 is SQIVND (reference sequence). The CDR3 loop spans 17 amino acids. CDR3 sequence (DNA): TGTGCCAGTAGTAAGGTGGGGACAGGGTTAAACTACAATGAGCAGTTCTTC. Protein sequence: CASSKVGTGLNYNEQFF.

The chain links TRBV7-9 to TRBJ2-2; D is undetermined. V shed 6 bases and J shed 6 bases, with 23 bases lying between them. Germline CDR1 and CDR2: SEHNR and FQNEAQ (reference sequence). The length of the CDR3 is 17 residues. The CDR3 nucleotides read TGTGCCAGCAGACAACCCTTCTGGGCGACGGTTTCCGGGGAGCTGTTTTTT. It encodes CASRQPFWATVSGELFF.

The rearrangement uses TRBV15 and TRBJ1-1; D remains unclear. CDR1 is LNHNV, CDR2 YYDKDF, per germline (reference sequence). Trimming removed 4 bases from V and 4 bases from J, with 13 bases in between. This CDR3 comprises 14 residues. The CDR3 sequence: CATSISNGGTEAFF. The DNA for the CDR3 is TGTGCCACCAGCATTAGTAACGGAGGCACTGAAGCTTTCTTT.

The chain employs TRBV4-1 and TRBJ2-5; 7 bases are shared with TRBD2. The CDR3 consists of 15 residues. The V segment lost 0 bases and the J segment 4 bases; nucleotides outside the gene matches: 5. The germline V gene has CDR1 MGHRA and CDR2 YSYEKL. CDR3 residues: CASSQDGLDLETQYF. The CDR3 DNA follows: TGCGCCAGCAGCCAAGATGGACTAGATCTAGAGACCCAGTACTTC.

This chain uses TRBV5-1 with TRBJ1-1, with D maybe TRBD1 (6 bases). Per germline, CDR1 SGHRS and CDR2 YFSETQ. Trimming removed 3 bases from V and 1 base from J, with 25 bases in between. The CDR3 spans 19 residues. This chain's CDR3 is CASSSRKINTGTKNTEAFF. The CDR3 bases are TGCGCCAGCAGCTCACGTAAGATAAATACCGGGACAAAGAACACTGAAGCTTTCTTT.

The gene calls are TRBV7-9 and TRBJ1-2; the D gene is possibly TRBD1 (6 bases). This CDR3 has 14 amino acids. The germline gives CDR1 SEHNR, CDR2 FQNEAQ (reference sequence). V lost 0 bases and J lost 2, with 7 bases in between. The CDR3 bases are TGTGCCAGCAGCTTAGCTCAGGGGAACTATGGCTACACCTTC. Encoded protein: CASSLAQGNYGYTF.

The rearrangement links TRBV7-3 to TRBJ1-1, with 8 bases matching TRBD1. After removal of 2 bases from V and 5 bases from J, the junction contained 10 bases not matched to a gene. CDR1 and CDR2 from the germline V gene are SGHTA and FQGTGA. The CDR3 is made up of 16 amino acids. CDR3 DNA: TGTGCCAGCAGCTTAGTTTGTAGGACAGGGAGTACTGAAGCTTTCTTT. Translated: CASSLVCRTGSTEAFF.

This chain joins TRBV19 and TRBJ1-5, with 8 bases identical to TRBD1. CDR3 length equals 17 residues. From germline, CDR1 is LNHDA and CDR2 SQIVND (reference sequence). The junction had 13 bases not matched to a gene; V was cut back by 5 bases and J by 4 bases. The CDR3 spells CASSELGTGGRNQPQHF. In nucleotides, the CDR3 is TGTGCCAGTAGTGAATTAGGGACAGGTGGAAGAAATCAGCCCCAGCATTTT.

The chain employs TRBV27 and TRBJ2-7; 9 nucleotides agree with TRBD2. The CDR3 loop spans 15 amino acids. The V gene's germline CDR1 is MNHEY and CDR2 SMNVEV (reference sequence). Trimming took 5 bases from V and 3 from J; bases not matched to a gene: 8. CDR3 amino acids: CASSRLAGTLYEQYF. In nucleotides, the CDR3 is TGTGCCAGCAGTCGTCTAGCGGGGACCCTCTACGAGCAGTACTTC.

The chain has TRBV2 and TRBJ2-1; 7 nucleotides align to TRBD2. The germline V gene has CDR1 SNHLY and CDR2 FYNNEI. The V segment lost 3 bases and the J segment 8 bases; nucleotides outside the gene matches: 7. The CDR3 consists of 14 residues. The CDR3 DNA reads TGTGCCAGCAGTGAGGCGCCACGGGGGGATGAGCAGTTCTTC. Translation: CASSEAPRGDEQFF.

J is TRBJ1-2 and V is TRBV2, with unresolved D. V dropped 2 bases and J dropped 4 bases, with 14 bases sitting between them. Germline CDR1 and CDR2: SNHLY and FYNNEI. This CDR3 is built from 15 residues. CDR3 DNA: TGTGCCAGCAGTGAATTCGGGGTTGAGGGCTATGGCTACACCTTC. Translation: CASSEFGVEGYGYTF.

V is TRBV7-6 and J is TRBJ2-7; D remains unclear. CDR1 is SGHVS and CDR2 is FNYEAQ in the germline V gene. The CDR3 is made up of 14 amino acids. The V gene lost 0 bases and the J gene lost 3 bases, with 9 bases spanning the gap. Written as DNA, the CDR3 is TGTGCCAGCAGCTTAGCCCCCTCAGACTACGAGCAGTACTTC. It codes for CASSLAPSDYEQYF.

This CDR3 reads CASSLVSQGVAEAFF. The CDR3 nucleotides read TGTGCCAGCAGCTTAGTTTCCCAGGGGGTGGCTGAAGCTTTCTTT. The chain has TRBV7-2 and TRBJ1-1; TRBD1 aligns across 7 bases. V trimming: 1 base; J trimming: 6 bases; junction bases outside the gene matches: 8. Looked up from germline, CDR1 is SGHTA and CDR2 is FQGNSA. This CDR3 comprises 15 residues. The variable domain in full, with the rest retrieved from reference TRBV7-2 and TRBJ1-1, is GAGVSQSPSNKVTEKGKDVELRCDPISGHTALYWYRQSLGQGLEFLIYFQGNSAPDKSGLPSDRFSAERTGGSVSTLTIQRTQQEDSAVYLCASSLVSQGVAEAFFGQGTRLTVV.

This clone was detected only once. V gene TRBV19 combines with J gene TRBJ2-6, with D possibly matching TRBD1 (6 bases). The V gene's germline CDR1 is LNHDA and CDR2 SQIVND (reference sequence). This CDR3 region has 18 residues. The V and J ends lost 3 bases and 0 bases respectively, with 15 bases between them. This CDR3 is CASSIWNRANSGANVLTF. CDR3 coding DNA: TGTGCCAGTAGTATTTGGAACAGGGCCAACTCTGGGGCCAACGTCCTGACTTTC.

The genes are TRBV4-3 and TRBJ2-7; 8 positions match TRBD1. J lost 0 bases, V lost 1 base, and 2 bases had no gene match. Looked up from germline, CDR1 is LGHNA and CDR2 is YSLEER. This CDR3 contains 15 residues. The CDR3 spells CASSQGTGSSYEQYF. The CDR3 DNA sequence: TGCGCCAGCAGCCAAGGGACAGGGAGCTCCTACGAGCAGTACTTC.

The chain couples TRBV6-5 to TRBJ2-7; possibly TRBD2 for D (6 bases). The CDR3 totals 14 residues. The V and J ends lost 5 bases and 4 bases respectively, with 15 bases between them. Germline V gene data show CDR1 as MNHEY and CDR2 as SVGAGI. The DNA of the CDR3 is TGTGCCAGCAGTCCGCAACGGGGGTCGTACGAGCAGTACTTC. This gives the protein CASSPQRGSYEQYF.

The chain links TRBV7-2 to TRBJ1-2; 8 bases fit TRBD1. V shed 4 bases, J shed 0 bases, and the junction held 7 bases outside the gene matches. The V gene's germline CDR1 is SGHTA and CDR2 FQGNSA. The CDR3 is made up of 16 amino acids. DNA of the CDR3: TGTGCCAGCAGCTACAGGGGGTCAACTTCTAACTATGGCTACACCTTC. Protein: CASSYRGSTSNYGYTF.

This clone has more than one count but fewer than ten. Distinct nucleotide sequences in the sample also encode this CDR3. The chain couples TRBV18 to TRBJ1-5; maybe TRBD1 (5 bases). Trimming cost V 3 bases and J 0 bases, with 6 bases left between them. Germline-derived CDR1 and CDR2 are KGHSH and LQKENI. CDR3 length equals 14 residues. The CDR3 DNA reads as TGTGCCAGCTCACCGACAGTTAGCAATCAGCCCCAGCATTTT. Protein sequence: CASSPTVSNQPQHF.